At least ten counts were recorded for the clone carrying this TCR beta chain. Its antigen is undetermined. TCRdb fed the reads into MiXCR, producing one record per CDR3 protein. The data contain around 210,000 distinct CDR3 sequences, approximately 6.7% of them singletons. Germline V gene data show CDR1 as SGHTA and CDR2 as FQGNSA. V dropped 5 bases and J dropped 7; count of bases not matched to a gene: 4. CDR3 length equals 13 residues. The source of the sample is a study of T cell repertoires in cytomegalovirus infection. Study-level background: An indication of both CMV infection and matching HLA type came from public TCR beta signatures.

Study-wide results and limits: Within the response measured ex vivo, HLA-C-restricted CMV-specific TCR beta clonotypes were dominant. Adding up the frequency of public TCR beta families identified people who carried CMV plus the relevant HLA.

The origin of this receptor is a human donor in good health (CMV status not recorded). Some clones in this sample may be carry-over from other donors' samples. The chain links TRBV7-2 to TRBJ2-2; 7 positions agree with TRBD2. Sequencing used PBMCs. The CDR3: CASSQGRGGELFF. CDR3 coding DNA: TGTGCCAGCAGCCAAGGGAGGGGCGGGGAGCTGTTTTTT. The full variable domain, with the rest looked up from reference TRBV7-2 and TRBJ2-2, is GAGVSQSPSNKVTEKGKDVELRCDPISGHTALYWYRQSLGQGLEFLIYFQGNSAPDKSGLPSDRFSAERTGGSVSTLTIQRTQQEDSAVYLCASSQGRGGELFFGEGSRLTVL.